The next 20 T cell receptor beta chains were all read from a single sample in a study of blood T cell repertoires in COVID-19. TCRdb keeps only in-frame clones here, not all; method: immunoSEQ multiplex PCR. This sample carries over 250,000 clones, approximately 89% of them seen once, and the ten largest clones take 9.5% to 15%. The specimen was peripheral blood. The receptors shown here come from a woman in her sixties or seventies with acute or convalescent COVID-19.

The CDR3 spells CASSLRPRGLDTIYF. DNA of the CDR3: TGTGCCAGCAGCTTAAGACCCAGGGGCTTAGACACCATATATTTT. The rearrangement links TRBV7-8 to TRBJ1-3, with D possibly TRBD1 on 6 matching bases. CDR1 SGHVS and CDR2 FQNEAQ come from the germline V gene. The V end lost 2 bases, the J end lost 8 bases, and 16 bases lay between the germline ends. The CDR3 length is 15 residues.

This CDR3 is CASEIGTLLTGELFF. The CDR3, as DNA: TGTGCCAGCGAGATCGGGACACTTCTTACCGGGGAGCTGTTTTTT. The chain joins TRBV5-6 to TRBJ2-2; tentatively, D is TRBD1 (6 bases). V gave up 7 bases and J gave up 5 bases, with 18 bases separating them. The CDR3 extends over 15 amino acids. Germline V CDR1 and CDR2: SGHDT, YYEEEE.

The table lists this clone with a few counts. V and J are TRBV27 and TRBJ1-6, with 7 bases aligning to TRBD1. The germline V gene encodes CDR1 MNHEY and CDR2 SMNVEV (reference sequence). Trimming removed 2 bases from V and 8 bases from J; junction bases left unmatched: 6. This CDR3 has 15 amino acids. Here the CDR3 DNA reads TGTGCCAGCAGTTTAAGTCAGGGGGGATATTCACCCCTCCACTTT. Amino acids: CASSLSQGGYSPLHF.

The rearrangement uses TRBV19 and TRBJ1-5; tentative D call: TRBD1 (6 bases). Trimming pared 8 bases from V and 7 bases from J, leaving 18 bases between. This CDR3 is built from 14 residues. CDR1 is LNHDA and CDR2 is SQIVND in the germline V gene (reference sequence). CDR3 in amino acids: CASYGGASGQPQHF. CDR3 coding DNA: TGTGCCAGTTATGGGGGGGCCAGCGGGCAGCCCCAGCATTTT. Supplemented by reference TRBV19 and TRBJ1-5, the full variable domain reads DGGITQSPKYLFRKEGQNVTLSCEQNLNHDAMYWYRQDPGQGLRLIYYSQIVNDFQKGDIAEGYSVSREKKESFPLTVTSAQKNPTAFYLCASYGGASGQPQHFGDGTRLSIL.

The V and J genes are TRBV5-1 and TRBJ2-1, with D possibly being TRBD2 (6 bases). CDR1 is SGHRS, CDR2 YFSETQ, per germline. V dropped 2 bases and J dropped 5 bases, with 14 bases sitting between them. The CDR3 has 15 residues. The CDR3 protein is CASSFIGGLDNEQFF. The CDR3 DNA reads TGCGCCAGCAGCTTCATTGGGGGGTTGGACAATGAGCAGTTCTTC.

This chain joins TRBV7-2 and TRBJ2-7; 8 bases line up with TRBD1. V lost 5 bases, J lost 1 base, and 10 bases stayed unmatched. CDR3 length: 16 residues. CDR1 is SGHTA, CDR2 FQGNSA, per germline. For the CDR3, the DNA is TGTGCCAGCAGCCTAGACCCGGGACAGGTTTCCTACGAGCAGTACTTC. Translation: CASSLDPGQVSYEQYF.

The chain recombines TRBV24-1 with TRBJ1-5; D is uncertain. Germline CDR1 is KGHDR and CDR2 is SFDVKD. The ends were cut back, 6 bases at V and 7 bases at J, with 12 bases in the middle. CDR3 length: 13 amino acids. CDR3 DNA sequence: TGTGCCACCAGTCCTCAGGCGGGGCAGCCCCAGCATTTT. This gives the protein CATSPQAGQPQHF.

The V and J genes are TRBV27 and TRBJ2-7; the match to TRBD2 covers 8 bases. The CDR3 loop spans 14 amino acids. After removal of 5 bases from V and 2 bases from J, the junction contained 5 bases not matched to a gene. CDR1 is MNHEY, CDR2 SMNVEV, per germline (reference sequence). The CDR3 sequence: CASSPSGSAYEQYF. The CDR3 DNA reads TGTGCCAGCAGTCCGAGCGGGAGCGCCTACGAGCAGTACTTC.

CDR3 in amino acids: CASSPLLAEGYEQYF. CDR3 DNA sequence: TGTGCCAGCAGCCCTCTACTAGCGGAGGGGTACGAGCAGTACTTC. The chain employs TRBV14 and TRBJ2-7, with 8 bases fitting TRBD2. The CDR3 contains 15 residues. The V gene's germline CDR1 is SGHDN and CDR2 FVKESK. The V gene end was trimmed by 4 bases and the J gene end by 4 bases; junction bases not matched to a gene: 9.

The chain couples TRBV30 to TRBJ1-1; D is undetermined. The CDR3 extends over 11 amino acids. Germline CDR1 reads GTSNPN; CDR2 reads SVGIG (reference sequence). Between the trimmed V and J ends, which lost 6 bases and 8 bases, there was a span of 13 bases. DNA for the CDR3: TGTGCCTGCCTTACAGCGGCGGAAGCTTTCTTT. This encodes CACLTAAEAFF.

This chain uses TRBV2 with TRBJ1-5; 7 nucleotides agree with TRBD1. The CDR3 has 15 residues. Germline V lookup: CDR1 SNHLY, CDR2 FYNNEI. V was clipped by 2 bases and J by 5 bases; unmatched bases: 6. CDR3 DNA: TGTGCCAGCAGTGAAAGGACAGGTATCGATCAGCCCCAGCATTTT. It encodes CASSERTGIDQPQHF.

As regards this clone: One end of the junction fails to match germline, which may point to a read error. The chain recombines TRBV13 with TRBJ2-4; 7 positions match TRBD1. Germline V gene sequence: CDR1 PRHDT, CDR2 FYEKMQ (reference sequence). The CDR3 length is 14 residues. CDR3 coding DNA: TGTGCCAGCAGCGTTTTGAAACCGGGACAGAGCCCGGACTTC. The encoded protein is CASSVLKPGQSPDF.

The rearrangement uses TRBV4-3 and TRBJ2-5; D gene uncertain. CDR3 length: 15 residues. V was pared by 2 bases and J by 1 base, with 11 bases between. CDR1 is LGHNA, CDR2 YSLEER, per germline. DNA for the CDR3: TGCGCCAGCAGCCAATTCGTCCTGAGCCAAGAGACCCAGTACTTC. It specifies CASSQFVLSQETQYF.

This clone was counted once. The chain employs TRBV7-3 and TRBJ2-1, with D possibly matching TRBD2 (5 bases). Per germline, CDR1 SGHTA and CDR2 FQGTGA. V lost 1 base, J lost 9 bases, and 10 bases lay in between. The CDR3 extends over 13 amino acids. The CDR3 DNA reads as TGTGCCAGCAGCTTAAACGTTGGGAGTGAGCAGTTCTTC. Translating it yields CASSLNVGSEQFF.

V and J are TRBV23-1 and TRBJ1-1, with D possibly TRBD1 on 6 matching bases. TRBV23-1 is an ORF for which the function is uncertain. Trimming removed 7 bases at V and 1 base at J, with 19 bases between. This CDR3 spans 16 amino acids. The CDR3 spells CASTKRTAQWNTEAFF. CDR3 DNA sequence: TGCGCCAGCACCAAAAGGACAGCCCAATGGAACACTGAAGCTTTCTTT.

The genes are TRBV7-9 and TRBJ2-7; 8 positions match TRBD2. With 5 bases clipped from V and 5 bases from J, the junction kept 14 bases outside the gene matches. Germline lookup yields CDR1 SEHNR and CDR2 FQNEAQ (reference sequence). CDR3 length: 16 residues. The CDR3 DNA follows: TGTGCCAGCAGCCCCCCTGTTAGCGGGATCATAAACGAGCAGTACTTC. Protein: CASSPPVSGIINEQYF. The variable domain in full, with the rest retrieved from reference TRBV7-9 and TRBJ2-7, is DTGVSQNPRHKITKRGQNVTFRCDPISEHNRLYWYRQTLGQGPEFLTYFQNEAQLEKSRLLSDRFSAERPKGSFSTLEIQRTEQGDSAMYLCASSPPVSGIINEQYFGPGTRLTVT.

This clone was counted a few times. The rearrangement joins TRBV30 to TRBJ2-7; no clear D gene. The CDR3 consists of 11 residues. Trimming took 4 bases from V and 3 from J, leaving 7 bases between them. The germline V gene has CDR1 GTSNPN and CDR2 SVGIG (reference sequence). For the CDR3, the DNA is TGTGCCTGGAACAGAGACTACGAGCAGTACTTC. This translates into CAWNRDYEQYF.

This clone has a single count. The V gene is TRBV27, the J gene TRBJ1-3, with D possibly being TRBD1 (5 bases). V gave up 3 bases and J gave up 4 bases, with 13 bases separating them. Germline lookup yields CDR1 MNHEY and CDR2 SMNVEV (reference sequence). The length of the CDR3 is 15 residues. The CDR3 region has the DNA TGTGCCAGCAGTTTGGGGCAGGGTGCGGGAAACACCATATATTTT. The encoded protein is CASSLGQGAGNTIYF.

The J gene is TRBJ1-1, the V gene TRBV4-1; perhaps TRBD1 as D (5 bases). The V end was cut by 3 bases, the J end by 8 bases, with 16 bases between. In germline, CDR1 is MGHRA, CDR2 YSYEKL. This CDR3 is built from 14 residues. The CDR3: CASSHPDTSGEAFF. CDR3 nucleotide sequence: TGCGCCAGCAGCCACCCGGACACTTCAGGAGAAGCTTTCTTT.

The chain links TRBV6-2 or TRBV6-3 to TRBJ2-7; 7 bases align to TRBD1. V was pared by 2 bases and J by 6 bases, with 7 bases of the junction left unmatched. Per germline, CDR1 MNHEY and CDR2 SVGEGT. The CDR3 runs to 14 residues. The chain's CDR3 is CASSYVTGSGEQYF. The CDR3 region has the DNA TGTGCCAGCAGTTACGTGACAGGGAGTGGCGAGCAGTACTTC.